This TCR beta chain was recorded in a study of blood T cell repertoires in COVID-19. Whole-study context: The samples span acute and convalescent COVID-19 from the United States, Italy and Spain.

Seattle-derived patients entered the study during active infection and were followed longitudinally. As originally analysed: Estimation of nucleated cell counts was performed using reference gene primer amplification. TCRdb's copy holds only in-frame clones and misses some; the assay was immunoSEQ multiplex PCR. V and J calls and clone size are those listed in that table; D and trimming were worked out from the DNA. The top ten hold 8.5% to 12% of the sample, which has a few hundred thousand clones, roughly 86% seen once. The germline CDR1 and CDR2 sequences are SGHKS and YYEKEE (reference sequence). The length of the CDR3 is 14 residues. The ends were cut back, 2 bases at V and 4 bases at J, with 12 bases in the middle. This clone was detected once.

The sample comprised peripheral blood. The source is a woman aged 25 to 39 with COVID-19, enrolled during active disease. V gene TRBV5-5 combines with J gene TRBJ2-5; D is possibly TRBD1 (5 bases). The CDR3 sequence is CASSLFQGAETQYF. Written as DNA, the CDR3 is TGTGCCAGCAGCTTATTTCAGGGCGCAGAGACCCAGTACTTC.